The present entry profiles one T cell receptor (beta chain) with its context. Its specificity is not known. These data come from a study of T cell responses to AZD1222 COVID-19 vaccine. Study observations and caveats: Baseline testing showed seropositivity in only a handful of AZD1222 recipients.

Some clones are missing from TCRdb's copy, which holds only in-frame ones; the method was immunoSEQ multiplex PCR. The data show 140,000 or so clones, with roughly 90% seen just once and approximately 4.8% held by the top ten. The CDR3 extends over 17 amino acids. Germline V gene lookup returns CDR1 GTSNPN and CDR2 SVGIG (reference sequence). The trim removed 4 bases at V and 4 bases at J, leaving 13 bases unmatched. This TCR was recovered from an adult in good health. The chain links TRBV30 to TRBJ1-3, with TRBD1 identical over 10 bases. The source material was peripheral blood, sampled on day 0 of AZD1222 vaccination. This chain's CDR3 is CAWKDRGLGVTGNTIYF. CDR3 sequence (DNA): TGTGCCTGGAAGGACAGGGGGTTAGGTGTTACCGGAAACACCATATATTTT.